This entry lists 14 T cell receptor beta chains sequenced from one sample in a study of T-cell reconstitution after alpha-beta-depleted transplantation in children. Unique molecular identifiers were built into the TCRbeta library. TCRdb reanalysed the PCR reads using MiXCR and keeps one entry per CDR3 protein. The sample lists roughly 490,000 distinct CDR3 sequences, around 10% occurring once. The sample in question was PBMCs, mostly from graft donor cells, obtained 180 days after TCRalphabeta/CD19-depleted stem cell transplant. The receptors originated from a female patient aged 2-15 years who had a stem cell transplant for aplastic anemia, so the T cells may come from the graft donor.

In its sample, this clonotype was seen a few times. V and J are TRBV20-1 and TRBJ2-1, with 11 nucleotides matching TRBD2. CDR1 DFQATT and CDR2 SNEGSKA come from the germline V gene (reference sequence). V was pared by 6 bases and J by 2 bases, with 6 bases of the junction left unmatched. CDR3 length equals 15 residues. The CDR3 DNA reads TGCAGTGCGAGAAAGACTAGCGGGGCCTACAATGAGCAGTTCTTC. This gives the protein CSARKTSGAYNEQFF.

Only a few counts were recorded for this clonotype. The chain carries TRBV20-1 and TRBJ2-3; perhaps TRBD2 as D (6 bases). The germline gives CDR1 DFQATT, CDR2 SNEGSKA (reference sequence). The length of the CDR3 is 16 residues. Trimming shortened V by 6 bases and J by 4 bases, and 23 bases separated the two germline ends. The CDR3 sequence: CSATSGVIGRADTQYF. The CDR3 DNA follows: TGCAGTGCCACATCGGGGGTCATAGGACGTGCAGATACGCAGTATTTT.

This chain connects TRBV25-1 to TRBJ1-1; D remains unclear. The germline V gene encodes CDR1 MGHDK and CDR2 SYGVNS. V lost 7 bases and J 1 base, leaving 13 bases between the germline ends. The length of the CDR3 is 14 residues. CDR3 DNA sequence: TGTGCCAGCAAAGGAGACACCCAGAACACTGAAGCTTTCTTT. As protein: CASKGDTQNTEAFF.

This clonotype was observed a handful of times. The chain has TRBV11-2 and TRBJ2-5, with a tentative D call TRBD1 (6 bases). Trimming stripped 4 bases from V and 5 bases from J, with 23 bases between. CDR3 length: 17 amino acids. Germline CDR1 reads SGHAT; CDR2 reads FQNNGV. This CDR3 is CASSSLWTADFDETQYF. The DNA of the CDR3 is TGTGCCAGCAGCTCCTTGTGGACAGCCGATTTCGATGAGACCCAGTACTTC.

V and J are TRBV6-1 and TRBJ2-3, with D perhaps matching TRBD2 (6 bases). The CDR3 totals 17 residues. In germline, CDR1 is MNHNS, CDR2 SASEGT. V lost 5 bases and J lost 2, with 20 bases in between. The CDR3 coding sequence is TGTGCCAGCAGTCCTCGGTTGGTAGCGGAATCCACAGATACGCAGTATTTT. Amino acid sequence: CASSPRLVAESTDTQYF.

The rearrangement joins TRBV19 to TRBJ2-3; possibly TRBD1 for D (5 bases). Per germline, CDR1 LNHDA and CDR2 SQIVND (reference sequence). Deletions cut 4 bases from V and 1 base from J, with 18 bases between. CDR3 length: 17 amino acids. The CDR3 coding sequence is TGTGCCAGTAGTAGGTTGGGCAGGGCTTTTGGCACAGATACGCAGTATTTT. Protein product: CASSRLGRAFGTDTQYF.

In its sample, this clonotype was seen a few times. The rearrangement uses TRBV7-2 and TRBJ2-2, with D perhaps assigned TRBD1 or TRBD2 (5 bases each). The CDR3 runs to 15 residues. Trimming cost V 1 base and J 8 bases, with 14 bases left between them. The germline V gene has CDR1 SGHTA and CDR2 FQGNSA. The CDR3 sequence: CASSLVGPSTGELFF. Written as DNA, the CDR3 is TGTGCCAGCAGCTTAGTGGGACCTAGCACGGGGGAGCTGTTTTTT.

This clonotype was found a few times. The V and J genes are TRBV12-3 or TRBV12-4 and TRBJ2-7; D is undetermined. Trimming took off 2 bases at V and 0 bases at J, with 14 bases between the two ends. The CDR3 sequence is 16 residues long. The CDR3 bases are TGTGCCAGCAGTTTAATCGGGCGGTTCCCCTCCTACGAGCAGTACTTC. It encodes CASSLIGRFPSYEQYF.

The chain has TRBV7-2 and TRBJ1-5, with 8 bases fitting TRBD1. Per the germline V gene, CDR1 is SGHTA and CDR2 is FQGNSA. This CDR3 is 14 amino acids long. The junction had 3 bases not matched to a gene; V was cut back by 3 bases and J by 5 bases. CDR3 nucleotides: TGTGCCAGCAGCTTCTCAGGGGGCGATCAGCCCCAGCATTTT. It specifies CASSFSGGDQPQHF.

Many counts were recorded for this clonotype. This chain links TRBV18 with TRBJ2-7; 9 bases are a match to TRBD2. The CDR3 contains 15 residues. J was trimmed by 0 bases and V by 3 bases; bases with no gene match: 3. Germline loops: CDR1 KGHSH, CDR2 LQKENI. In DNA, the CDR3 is TGTGCCAGCTCACCCTTAGCGGGGGACTCCTACGAGCAGTACTTC. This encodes CASSPLAGDSYEQYF. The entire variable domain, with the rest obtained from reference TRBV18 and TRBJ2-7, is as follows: NAGVMQNPRHLVRRRGQEARLRCSPMKGHSHVYWYRQLPEEGLKFMVYLQKENIIDESGMPKERFSAEFPKEGPSILRIQQVVRGDSAAYFCASSPLAGDSYEQYFGPGTRLTVT.

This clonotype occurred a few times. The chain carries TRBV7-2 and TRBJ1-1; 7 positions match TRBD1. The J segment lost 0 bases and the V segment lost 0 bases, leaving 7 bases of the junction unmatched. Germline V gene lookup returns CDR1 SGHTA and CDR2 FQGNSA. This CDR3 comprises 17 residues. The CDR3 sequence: CASSLAGQIILNTEAFF. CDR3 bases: TGTGCCAGCAGCTTAGCGGGACAGATCATCCTGAACACTGAAGCTTTCTTT.

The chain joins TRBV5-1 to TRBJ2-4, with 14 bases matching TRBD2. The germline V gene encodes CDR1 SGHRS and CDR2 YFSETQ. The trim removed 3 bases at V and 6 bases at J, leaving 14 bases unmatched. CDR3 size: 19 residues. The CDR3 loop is CASSSRPPGTSGSGNIQYF. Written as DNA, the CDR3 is TGCGCCAGCAGCTCGAGGCCCCCAGGGACTAGCGGGAGCGGAAACATTCAGTACTTC.

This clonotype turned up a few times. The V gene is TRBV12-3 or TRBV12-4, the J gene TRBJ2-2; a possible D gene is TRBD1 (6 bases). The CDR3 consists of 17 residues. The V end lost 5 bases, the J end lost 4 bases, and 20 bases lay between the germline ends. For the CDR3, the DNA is TGTGCCAGCAGTCATTATTTACAGGGAATGGGCACCGGGGAGCTGTTTTTT. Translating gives CASSHYLQGMGTGELFF.

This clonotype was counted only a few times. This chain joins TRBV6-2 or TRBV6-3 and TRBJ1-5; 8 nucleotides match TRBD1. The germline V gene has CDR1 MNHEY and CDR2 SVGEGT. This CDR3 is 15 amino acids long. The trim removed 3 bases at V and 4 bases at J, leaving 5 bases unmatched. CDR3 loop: CASSYRTGKNQPQHF. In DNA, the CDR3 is TGTGCCAGCAGTTATAGGACAGGGAAGAATCAGCCCCAGCATTTT.